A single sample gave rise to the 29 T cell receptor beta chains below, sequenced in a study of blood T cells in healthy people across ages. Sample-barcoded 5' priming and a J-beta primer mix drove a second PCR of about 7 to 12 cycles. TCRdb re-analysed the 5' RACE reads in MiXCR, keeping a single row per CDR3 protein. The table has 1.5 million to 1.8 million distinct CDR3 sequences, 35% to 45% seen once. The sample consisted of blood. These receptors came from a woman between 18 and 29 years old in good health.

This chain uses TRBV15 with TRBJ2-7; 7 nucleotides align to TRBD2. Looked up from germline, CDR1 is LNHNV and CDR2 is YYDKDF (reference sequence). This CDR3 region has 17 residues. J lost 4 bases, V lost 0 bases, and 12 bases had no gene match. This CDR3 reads CATSRDRAGGSNYEQYF. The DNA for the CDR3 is TGTGCCACCAGCAGAGATAGAGCAGGCGGGAGTAATTACGAGCAGTACTTC.

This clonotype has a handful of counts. As DNA, the CDR3 is TGTGCCAGCAGATGGAGGGGAGCTTATGGCTACACCTTC. Its protein product is CASRWRGAYGYTF. The genes are TRBV28 and TRBJ1-2; D is perhaps TRBD1 (5 bases). Germline V gene lookup returns CDR1 MDHEN and CDR2 SYDVKM. CDR3 size: 13 residues. Trimming pared 6 bases from V and 5 bases from J, leaving 13 bases between.

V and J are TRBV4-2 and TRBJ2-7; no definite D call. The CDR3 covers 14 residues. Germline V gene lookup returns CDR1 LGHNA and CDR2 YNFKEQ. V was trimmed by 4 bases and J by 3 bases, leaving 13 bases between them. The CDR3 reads CASSPDVGDYEQYF. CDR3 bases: TGTGCCAGCAGCCCGGACGTGGGTGACTACGAGCAGTACTTC.

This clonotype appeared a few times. CDR3 sequence: CASSSGQGGYQPQHF. In DNA, the CDR3 is TGTGCCAGCAGTTCGGGACAGGGTGGATATCAGCCCCAGCATTTT. The chain carries TRBV6-5 and TRBJ1-5; TRBD1 agrees at 9 bases. The CDR3 sequence is 15 residues long. Looked up from germline, CDR1 is MNHEY and CDR2 is SVGAGI. The V segment lost 4 bases and the J segment 5 bases; nucleotides outside the gene matches: 6.

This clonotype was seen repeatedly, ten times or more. CDR3 nucleotide sequence: TGTGCCAGCAGCTTAGACAGGCTCTATGGCTACACCTTC. Protein product: CASSLDRLYGYTF. The genes are TRBV7-2 and TRBJ1-2, with TRBD1 as a possible D gene (5 bases). V was shortened by 1 base and J by 4 bases, with 7 bases between the two germline ends. Germline CDR1 reads SGHTA; CDR2 reads FQGNSA. CDR3 length: 13 residues.

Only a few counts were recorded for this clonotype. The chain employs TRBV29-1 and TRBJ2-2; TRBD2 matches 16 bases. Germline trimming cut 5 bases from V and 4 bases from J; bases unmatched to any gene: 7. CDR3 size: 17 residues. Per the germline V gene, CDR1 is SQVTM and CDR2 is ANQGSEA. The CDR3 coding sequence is TGCAGCGTTTCACCGGGACTAGCGGGAGGGGGCACCGGGGAGCTGTTTTTT. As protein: CSVSPGLAGGGTGELFF.

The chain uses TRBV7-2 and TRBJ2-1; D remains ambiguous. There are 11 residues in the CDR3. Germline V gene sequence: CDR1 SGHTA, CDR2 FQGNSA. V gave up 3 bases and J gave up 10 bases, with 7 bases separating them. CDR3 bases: TGTGCCAGCAGCTTCTATAGGGAGCAGTTCTTC. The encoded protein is CASSFYREQFF.

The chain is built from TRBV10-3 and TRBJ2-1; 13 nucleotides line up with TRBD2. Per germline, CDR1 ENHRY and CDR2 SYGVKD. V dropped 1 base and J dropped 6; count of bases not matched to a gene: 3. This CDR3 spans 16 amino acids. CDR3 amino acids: CAISEWTSGSFNEQFF. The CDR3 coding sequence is TGTGCCATCAGTGAGTGGACTAGCGGGAGCTTCAATGAGCAGTTCTTC.

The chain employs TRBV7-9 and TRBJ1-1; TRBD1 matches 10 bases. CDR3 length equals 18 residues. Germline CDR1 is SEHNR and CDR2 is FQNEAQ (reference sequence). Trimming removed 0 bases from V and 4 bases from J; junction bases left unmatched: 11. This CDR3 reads CASSLAAGQGKGGTEAFF. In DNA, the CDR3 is TGTGCCAGCAGCTTAGCCGCGGGACAGGGGAAGGGAGGCACTGAAGCTTTCTTT.

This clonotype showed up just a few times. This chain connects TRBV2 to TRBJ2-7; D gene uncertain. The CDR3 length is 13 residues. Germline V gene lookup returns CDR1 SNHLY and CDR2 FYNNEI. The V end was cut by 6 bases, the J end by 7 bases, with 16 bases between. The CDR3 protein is CASSPLLYNEQYF. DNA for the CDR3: TGTGCCAGCAGCCCTTTACTGTACAATGAGCAGTACTTC.

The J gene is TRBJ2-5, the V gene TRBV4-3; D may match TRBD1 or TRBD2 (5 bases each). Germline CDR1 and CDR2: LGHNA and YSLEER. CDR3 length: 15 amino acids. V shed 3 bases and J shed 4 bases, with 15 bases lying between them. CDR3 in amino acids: CASSHRGGTGETQYF. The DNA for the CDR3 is TGCGCCAGCAGCCACCGGGGTGGGACCGGAGAGACCCAGTACTTC.

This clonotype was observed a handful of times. The CDR3 protein is CASSLVQGIDGYTF. CDR3 DNA sequence: TGTGCCAGCAGCTTGGTCCAGGGGATAGATGGCTACACCTTC. V usage is TRBV5-5 and J usage is TRBJ1-2; D might be TRBD1 (6 bases). The CDR3 has 14 amino acids. CDR1 and CDR2 (germline): SGHKS, YYEKEE (reference sequence). Between the trimmed V and J ends, which lost 0 bases and 6 bases, there was a span of 12 bases.

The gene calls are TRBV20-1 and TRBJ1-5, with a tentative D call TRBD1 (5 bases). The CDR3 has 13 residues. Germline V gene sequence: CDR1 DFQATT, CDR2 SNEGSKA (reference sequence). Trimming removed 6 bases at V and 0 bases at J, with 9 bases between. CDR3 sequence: CSATTDSNQPQHF. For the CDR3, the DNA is TGCAGTGCAACGACAGATAGCAATCAGCCCCAGCATTTT.

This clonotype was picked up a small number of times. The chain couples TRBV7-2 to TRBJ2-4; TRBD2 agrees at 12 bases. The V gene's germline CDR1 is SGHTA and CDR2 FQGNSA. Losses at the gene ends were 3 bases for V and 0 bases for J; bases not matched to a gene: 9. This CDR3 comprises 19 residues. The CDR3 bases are TGTGCCAGCAGCTTCAGACTAGCGGGAGACCTCCTAGCCAAAAACATTCAGTACTTC. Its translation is CASSFRLAGDLLAKNIQYF.

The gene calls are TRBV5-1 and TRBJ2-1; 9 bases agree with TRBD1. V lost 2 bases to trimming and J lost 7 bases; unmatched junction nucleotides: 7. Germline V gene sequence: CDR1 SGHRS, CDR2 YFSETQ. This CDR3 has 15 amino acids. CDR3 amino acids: CASSFWGQGGNEQFF. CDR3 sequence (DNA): TGCGCCAGCAGCTTTTGGGGACAGGGCGGAAATGAGCAGTTCTTC.

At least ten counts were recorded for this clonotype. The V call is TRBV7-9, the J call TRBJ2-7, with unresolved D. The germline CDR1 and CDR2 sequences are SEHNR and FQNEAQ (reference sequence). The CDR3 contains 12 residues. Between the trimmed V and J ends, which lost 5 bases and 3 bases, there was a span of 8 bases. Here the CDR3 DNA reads TGTGCCAGCAGCCTTGACGTCTACGAGCAGTACTTC. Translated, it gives CASSLDVYEQYF.

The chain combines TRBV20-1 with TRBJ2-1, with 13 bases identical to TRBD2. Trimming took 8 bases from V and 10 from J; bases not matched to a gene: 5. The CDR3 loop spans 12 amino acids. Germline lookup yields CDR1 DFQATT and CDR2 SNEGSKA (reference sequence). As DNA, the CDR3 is TGCAGTCTTGGACTAGCGGGAGAAGAGCAGTTCTTC. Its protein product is CSLGLAGEEQFF.

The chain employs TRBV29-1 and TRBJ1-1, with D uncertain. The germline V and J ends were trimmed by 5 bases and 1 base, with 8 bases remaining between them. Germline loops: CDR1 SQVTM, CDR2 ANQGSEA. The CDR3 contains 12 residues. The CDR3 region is CSVPRENTEAFF. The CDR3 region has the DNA TGCAGCGTTCCCAGAGAGAACACTGAAGCTTTCTTT.

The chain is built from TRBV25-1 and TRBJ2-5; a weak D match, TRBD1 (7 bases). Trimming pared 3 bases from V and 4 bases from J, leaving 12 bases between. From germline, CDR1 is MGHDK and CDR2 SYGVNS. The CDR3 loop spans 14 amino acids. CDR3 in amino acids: CASSDPGGGETQYF. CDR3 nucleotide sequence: TGTGCCAGCAGTGACCCAGGGGGAGGAGAGACCCAGTACTTC.

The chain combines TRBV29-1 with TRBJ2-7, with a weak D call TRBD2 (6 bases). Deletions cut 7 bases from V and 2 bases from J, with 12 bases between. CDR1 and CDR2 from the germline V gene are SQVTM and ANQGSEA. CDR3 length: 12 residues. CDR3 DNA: TGCAGCGCCGCCCGGGGGACCTACGAGCAGTACTTC. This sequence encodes CSAARGTYEQYF.

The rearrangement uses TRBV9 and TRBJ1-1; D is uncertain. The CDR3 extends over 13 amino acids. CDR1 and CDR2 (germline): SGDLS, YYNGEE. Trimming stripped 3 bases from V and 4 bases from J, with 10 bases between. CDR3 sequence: CASSASVGTEAFF. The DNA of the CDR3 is TGTGCCAGCAGCGCCTCGGTAGGCACTGAAGCTTTCTTT.

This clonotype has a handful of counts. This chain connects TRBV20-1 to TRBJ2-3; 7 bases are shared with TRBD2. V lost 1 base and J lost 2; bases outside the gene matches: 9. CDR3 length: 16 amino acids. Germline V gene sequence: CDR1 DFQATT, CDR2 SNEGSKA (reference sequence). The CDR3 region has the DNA TGCAGTGCTAGAGCGGATTCGCGGGGGAACACAGATACGCAGTATTTT. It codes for CSARADSRGNTDTQYF.

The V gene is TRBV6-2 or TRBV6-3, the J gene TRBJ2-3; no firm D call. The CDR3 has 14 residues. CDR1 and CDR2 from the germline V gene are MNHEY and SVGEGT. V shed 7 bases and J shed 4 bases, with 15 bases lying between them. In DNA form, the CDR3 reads TGTGCCAGCACCCTTGGGCGAGTCTCAGATACGCAGTATTTT. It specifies CASTLGRVSDTQYF.

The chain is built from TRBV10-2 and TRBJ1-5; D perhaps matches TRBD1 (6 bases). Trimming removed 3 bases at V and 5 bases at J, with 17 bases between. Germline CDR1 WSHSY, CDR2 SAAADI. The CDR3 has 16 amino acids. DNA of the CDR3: TGCGCCAGCAGTGACCTAAACAGGGCTTGGGATCAGCCCCAGCATTTT. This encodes CASSDLNRAWDQPQHF.

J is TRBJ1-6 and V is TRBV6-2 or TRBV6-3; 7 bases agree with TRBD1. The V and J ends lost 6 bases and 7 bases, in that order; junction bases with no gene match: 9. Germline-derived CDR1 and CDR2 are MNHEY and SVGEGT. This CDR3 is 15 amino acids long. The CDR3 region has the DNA TGTGCCAGCAGACCTGGACAGGTCGGGAATTCACCCCTCCACTTT. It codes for CASRPGQVGNSPLHF.

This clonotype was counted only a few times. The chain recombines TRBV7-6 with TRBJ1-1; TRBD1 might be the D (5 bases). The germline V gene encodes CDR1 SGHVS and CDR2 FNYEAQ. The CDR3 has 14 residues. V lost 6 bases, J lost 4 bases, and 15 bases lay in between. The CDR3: CASRALGAGTEAFF. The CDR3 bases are TGTGCCAGCAGGGCTCTTGGGGCAGGCACTGAAGCTTTCTTT.

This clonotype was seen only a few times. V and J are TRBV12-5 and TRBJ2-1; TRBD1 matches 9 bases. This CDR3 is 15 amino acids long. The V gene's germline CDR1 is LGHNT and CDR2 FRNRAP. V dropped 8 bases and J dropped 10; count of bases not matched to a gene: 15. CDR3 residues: CASLPGQGFPVEQFF. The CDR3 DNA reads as TGTGCTAGTTTACCGGGACAGGGCTTTCCAGTAGAGCAGTTCTTC.

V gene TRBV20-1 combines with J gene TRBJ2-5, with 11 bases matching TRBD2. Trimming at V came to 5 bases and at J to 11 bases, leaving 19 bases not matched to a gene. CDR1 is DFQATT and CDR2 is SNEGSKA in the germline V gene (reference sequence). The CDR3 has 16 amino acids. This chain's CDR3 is CSAPSSSGRFYNEQYF. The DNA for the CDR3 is TGCAGTGCTCCGTCCTCTAGCGGGAGGTTCTACAATGAGCAGTACTTC.

The chain's CDR3 is CSASPSGSSYEQYF. CDR3 sequence (DNA): TGCAGTGCTAGTCCTAGCGGGAGTTCCTACGAGCAGTACTTC. The V and J genes are TRBV20-1 and TRBJ2-7; TRBD2 agrees at 10 bases. V lost 3 bases, J lost 1 base, and 3 bases stayed unmatched. Germline CDR1 and CDR2: DFQATT and SNEGSKA (reference sequence). The CDR3 loop spans 14 amino acids.